This section outlines one T cell receptor beta chain sequence together with its context. Antigen: not known. Germline V gene lookup returns CDR1 MNHEY and CDR2 SVGEGT. J lost 4 bases, V lost 2 bases, and 4 bases had no gene match. The CDR3 covers 14 residues. Repertoires were generated with immunoSEQ multiplex PCR, while TCRdb's copy carries only in-frame clones and drops some. The top ten hold approximately 4.7% of the sample, which has approximately 150,000 clones, about 91% seen once. This entry belongs to a study of T cell responses to AZD1222 COVID-19 vaccine. Study-level points and caveats: The number of AZD1222 recipients seropositive at baseline was only five to seven.

Sequenced here: peripheral blood, sampled on day 0 of AZD1222 vaccination. The rearrangement links TRBV6-2 or TRBV6-3 to TRBJ2-5; TRBD1 agrees at 7 bases. The sequence came from an adult in good health. The CDR3 nucleotides are TGTGCCAGCAGTTACCCCGGGACAGTAGAGACCCAGTACTTC. It encodes CASSYPGTVETQYF.